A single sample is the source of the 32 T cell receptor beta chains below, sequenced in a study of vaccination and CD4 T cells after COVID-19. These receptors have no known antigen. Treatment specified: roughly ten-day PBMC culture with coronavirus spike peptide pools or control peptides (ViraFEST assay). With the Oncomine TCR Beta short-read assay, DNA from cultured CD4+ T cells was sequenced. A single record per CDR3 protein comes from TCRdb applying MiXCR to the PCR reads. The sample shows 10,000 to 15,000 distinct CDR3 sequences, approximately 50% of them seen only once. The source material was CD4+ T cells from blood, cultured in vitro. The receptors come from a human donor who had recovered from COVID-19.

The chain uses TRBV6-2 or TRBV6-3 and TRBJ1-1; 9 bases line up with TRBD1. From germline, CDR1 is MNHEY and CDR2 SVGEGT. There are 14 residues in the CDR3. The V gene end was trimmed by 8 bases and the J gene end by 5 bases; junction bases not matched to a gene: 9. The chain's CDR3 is CASRQDRGRTEAFF. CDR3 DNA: TGTGCCAGCCGCCAGGACAGGGGTAGGACTGAAGCTTTCTTT.

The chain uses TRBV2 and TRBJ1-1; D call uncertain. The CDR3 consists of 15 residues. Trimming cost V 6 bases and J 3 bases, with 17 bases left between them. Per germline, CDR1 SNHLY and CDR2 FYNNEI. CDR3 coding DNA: TGTGCCAGCAGCTCCAGATCCCTTTGGGACACTGAAGCTTTCTTT. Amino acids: CASSSRSLWDTEAFF.

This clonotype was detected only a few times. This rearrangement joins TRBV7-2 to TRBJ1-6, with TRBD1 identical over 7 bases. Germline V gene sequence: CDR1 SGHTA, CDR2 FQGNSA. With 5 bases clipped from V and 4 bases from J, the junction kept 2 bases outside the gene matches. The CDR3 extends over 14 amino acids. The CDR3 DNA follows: TGTGCCAGCAGCCCGGACAGGTATAATTCACCCCTCCACTTT. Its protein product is CASSPDRYNSPLHF.

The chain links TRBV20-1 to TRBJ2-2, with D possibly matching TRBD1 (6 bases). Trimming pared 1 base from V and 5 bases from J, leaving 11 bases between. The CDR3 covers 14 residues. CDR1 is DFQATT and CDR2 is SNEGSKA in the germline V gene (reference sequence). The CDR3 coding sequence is TGCAGTGCTAGAGCCGGGACAAAAACCGGGGAGCTGTTTTTT. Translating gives CSARAGTKTGELFF.

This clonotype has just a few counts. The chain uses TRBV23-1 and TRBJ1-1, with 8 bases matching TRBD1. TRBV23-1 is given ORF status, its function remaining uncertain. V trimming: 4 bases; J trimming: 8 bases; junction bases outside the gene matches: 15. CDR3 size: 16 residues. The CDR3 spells CASSPYLTGASSEAFF. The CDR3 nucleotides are TGCGCCAGCAGTCCCTACCTGACAGGGGCCAGCTCGGAAGCTTTCTTT.

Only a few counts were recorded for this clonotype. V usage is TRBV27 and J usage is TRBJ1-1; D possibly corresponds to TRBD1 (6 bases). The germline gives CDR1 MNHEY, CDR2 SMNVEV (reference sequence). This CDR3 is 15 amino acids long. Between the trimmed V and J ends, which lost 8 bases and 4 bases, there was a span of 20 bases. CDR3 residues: CASRQGRGSGTEAFF. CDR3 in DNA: TGTGCCAGCCGTCAGGGGAGGGGATCGGGCACTGAAGCTTTCTTT.

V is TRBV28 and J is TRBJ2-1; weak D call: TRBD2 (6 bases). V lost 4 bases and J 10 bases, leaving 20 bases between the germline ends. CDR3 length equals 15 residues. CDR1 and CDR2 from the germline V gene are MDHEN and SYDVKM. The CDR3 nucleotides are TGTGCCAGCAGTTCCGGAGGGATGGGGGTGGGGGAGCAGTTCTTC. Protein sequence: CASSSGGMGVGEQFF.

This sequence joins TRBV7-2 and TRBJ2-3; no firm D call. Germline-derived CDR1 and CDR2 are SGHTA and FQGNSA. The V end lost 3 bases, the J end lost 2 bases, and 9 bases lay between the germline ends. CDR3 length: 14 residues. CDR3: CASSLNSNTDTQYF. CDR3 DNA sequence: TGTGCCAGCAGCTTGAACTCGAACACAGATACGCAGTATTTT. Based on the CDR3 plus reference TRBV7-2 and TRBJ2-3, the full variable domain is GAGVSQSPSNKVTEKGKDVELRCDPISGHTALYWYRQSLGQGLEFLIYFQGNSAPDKSGLPSDRFSAERTGGSVSTLTIQRTQQEDSAVYLCASSLNSNTDTQYFGPGTRLTVL.

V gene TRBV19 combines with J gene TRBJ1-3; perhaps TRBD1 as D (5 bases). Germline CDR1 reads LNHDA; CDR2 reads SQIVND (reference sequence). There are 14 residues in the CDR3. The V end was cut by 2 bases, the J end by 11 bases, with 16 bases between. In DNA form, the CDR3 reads TGTGCCAGTAGTATAACCCTAAGGGGTGCAGCCATATATTTT. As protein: CASSITLRGAAIYF. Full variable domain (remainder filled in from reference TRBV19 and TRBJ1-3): DGGITQSPKYLFRKEGQNVTLSCEQNLNHDAMYWYRQDPGQGLRLIYYSQIVNDFQKGDIAEGYSVSREKKESFPLTVTSAQKNPTAFYLCASSITLRGAAIYFGEGSWLTVV.

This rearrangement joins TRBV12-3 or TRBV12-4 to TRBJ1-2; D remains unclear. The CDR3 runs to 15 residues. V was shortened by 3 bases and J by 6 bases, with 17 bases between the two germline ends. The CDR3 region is CASSFKRLLPDGYTF. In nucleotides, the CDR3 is TGTGCCAGCAGTTTTAAGAGACTACTTCCCGATGGCTACACCTTC.

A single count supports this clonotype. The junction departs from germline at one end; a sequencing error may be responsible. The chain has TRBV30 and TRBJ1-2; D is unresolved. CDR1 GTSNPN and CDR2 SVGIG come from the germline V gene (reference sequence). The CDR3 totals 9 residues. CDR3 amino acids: CACHGHIYF. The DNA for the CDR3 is TGTGCCTGCCACGGGCACATTTACTTC.

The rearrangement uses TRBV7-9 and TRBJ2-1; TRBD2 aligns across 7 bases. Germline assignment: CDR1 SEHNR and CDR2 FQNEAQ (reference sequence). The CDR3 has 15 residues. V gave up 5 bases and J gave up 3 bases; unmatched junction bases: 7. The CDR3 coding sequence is TGTGCCAGCAGCCCCGCCGGGGGGTTCTACAATGAGCAGTTCTTC. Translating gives CASSPAGGFYNEQFF.

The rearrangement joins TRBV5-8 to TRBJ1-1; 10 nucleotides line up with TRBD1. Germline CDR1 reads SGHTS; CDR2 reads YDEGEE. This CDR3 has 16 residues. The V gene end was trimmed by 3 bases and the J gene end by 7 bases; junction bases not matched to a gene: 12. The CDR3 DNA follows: TGTGCCAGCAGCTGGACGCCCGGGACAGGGGAAAATGAAGCTTTCTTT. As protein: CASSWTPGTGENEAFF.

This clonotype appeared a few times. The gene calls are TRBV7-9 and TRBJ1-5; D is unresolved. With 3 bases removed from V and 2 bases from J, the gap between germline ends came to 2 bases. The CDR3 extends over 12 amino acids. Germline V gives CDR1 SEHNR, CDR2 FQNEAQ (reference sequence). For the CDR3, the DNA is TGTGCCAGCAGCTTCGGCAATCAGCCCCAGCATTTT. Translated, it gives CASSFGNQPQHF.

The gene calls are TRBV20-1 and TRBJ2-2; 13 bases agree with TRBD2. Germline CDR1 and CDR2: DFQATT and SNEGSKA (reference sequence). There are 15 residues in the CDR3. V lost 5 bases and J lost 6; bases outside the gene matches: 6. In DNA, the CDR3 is TGCAGTGCTTTTCCGGGACTAGCGGGATCCGGGGAGCTGTTTTTT. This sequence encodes CSAFPGLAGSGELFF.

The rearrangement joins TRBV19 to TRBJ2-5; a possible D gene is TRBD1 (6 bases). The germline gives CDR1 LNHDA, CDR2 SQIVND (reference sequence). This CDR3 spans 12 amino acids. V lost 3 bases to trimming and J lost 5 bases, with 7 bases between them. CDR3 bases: TGTGCCAGTAGTATCCAGGGGGAGACCCAGTACTTC. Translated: CASSIQGETQYF.

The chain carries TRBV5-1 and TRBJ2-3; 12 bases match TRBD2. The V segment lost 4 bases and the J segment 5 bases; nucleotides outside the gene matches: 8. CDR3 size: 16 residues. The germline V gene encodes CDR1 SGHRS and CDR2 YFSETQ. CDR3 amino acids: CASSPRLAGVGDTQYF. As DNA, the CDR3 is TGCGCCAGCAGCCCTAGACTAGCGGGAGTTGGAGATACGCAGTATTTT.

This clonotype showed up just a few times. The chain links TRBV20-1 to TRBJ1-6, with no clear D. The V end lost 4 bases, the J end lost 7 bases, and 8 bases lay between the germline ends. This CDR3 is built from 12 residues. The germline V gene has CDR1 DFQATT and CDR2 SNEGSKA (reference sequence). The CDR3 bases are TGCAGTGCTACCACAACCAATTCACCCCTCCACTTT. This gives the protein CSATTTNSPLHF.

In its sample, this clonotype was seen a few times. CDR3 sequence reads: CASSSGSALRNYGYTF. For the CDR3, the DNA is TGTGCCAGCAGCTCGGGAAGCGCCCTTCGTAACTATGGCTACACCTTC. V gene TRBV11-2 combines with J gene TRBJ1-2; D ambiguous. Germline V gene data show CDR1 as SGHAT and CDR2 as FQNNGV. The V and J ends lost 4 bases and 1 base respectively, with 16 bases between them. The CDR3 runs 16 residues. Based on the CDR3 plus reference TRBV11-2 and TRBJ1-2, the full variable domain is EAGVAQSPRYKIIEKRQSVAFWCNPISGHATLYWYQQILGQGPKLLIQFQNNGVVDDSQLPKDRFSAERLKGVDSTLKIQPAKLEDSAVYLCASSSGSALRNYGYTFGSGTRLTVV.

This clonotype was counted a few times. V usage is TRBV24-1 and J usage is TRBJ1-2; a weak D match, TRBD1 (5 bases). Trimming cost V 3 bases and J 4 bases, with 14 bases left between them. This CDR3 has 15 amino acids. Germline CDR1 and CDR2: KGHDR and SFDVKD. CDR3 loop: CATSDGMGRGYGYTF. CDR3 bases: TGTGCCACCAGTGATGGGATGGGGCGGGGCTATGGCTACACCTTC.

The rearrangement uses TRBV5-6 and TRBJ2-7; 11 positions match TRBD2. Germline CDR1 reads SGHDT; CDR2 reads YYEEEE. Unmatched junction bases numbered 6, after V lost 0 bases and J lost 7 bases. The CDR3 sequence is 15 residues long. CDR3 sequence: CASSLELAGAGEQYF. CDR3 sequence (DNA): TGTGCCAGCAGCTTGGAACTAGCGGGGGCAGGGGAGCAGTACTTC. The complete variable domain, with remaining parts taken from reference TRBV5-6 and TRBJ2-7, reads DAGVTQSPTHLIKTRGQQVTLRCSPKSGHDTVSWYQQALGQGPQFIFQYYEEEERQRGNFPDRFSGHQFPNYSSELNVNALLLGDSALYLCASSLELAGAGEQYFGPGTRLTVT.

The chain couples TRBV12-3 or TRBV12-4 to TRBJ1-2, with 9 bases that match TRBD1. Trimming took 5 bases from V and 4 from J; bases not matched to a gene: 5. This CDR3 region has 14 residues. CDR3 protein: CASSPGQGSYGYTF. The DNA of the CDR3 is TGTGCCAGCAGTCCTGGACAGGGGAGCTATGGCTACACCTTC.

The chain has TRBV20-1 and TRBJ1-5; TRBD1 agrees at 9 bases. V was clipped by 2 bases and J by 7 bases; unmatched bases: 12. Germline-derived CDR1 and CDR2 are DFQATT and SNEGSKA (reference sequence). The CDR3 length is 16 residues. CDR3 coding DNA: TGCAGTGCTAGATTCCAGGGACAGGGCGAAGGGCAGCCCCAGCATTTT. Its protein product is CSARFQGQGEGQPQHF.

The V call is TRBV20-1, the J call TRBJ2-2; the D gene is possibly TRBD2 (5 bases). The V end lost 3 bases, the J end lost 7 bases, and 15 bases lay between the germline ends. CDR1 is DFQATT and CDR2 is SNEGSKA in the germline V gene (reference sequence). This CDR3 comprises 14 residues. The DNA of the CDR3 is TGCAGTGCTAGGGTCGTAGCGTTTAGCGGGGAGCTGTTTTTT. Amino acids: CSARVVAFSGELFF.

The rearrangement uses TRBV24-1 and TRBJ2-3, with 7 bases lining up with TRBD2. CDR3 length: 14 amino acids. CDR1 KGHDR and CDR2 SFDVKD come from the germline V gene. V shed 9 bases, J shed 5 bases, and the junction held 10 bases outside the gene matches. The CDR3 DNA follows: TGTGCCACCGCGGGAGCGGCCGATGAAGATACGCAGTATTTT. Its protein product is CATAGAADEDTQYF.

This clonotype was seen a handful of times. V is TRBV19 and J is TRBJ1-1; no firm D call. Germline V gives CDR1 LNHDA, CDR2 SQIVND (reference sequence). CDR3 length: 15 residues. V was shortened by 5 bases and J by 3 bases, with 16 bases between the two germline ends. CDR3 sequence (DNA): TGTGCCAGTAGTTCACGGACTGTGGGAGACACTGAAGCTTTCTTT. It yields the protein CASSSRTVGDTEAFF.

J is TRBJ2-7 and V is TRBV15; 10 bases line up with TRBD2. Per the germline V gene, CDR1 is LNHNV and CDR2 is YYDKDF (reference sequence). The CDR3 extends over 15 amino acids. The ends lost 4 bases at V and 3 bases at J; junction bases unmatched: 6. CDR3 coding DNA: TGTGCCACCAGCATCGAGCGGGAGGGCCGCTACGAGCAGTACTTC. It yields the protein CATSIEREGRYEQYF.

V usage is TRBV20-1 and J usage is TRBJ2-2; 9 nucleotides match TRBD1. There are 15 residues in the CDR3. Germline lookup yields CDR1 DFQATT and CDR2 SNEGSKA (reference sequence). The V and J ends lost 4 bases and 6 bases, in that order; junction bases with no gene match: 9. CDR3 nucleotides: TGCAGTGCTACACAGGGGGCGCGGGACTCCGGGGAGCTGTTTTTT. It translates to CSATQGARDSGELFF.

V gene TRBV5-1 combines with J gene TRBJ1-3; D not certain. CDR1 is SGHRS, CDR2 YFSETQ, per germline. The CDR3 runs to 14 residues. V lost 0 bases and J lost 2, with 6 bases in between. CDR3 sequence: CASSLGGAGNTIYF. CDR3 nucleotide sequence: TGCGCCAGCAGCTTGGGGGGAGCTGGAAACACCATATATTTT.

In DNA, the CDR3 is TGCAGCGTTGACAGGGGAGTTGGGAACACTGAAGCTTTCTTT. Translated, it gives CSVDRGVGNTEAFF. V gene TRBV29-1 combines with J gene TRBJ1-1; a weak D match, TRBD1 (6 bases). V was cut by 3 bases and J by 1 base, with 12 bases left in between. CDR3 length equals 14 residues. Germline V gene sequence: CDR1 SQVTM, CDR2 ANQGSEA.

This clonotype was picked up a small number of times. As DNA, the CDR3 is TGCAGTGCGAAGACAGGATTTGATGGCTACACCTTC. Translated: CSAKTGFDGYTF. The chain is built from TRBV20-1 and TRBJ1-2; a weak D match, TRBD1 (6 bases). The CDR3 covers 12 residues. Trimming took off 6 bases at V and 6 bases at J, with 14 bases between the two ends. Germline loops: CDR1 DFQATT, CDR2 SNEGSKA (reference sequence).

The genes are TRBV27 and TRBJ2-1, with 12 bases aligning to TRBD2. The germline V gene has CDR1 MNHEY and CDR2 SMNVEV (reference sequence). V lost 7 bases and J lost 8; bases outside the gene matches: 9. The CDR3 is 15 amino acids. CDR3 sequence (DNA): TGTGCCAGCACTGACGGGGCTAGCGGGGGGGATGAGCAGTTCTTC. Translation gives CASTDGASGGDEQFF.